Listed here is a single T cell receptor (beta chain). Its antigen remains unknown. Clones were sequenced by immunoSEQ multiplex PCR, and TCRdb holds only the in-frame ones, with some missing. This table has 60,000 to 90,000 clones, roughly nine tenths appearing once. Peripheral blood came from all dose cohorts at three timepoints. The data belong to a study of OX40 agonist ivuxolimab in advanced cancers. Overall study context: An anti-OX40 (CD134) antibody with agonistic activity, ivuxolimab, was administered to patients. Study-wide results and caveats: At 0.1 to 3.0 mg/kg and by week 6, CD4+ and CD8+ T cells in the blood had expanded clonally. Among the lowest levels of clonal expansion were found in partial responders at 0.1-3.0 mg/kg.

V trimming: 7 bases; J trimming: 2 bases; junction bases outside the gene matches: 12. Germline loops: CDR1 SGHVS, CDR2 FNYEAQ. The CDR3 spans 17 residues. The chain recombines TRBV7-6 with TRBJ2-3, with 10 bases that match TRBD2. The source material was CD4+ or CD8+ T cells sorted from blood, sampled in a trial of the OX40 agonist ivuxolimab. This clonotype was obtained from an adult with an advanced solid tumor such as melanoma, head and neck, liver or kidney cancer. CDR3: CASTPEREGAITDTQYF. CDR3 bases: TGTGCCAGCACCCCGGAGCGGGAGGGGGCTATCACAGATACGCAGTATTTT.